This T cell receptor beta chain was retrieved from a study of blood T cells in healthy people across ages. Combining a sample-barcoded 5' primer with a J-beta primer mix, a second PCR ran for roughly 6 to 12 cycles. TCRdb fed the 5' RACE reads into MiXCR, producing one record per CDR3 protein. Here the sample spans approximately 810,000 distinct CDR3 sequences, around 34% being singletons. The germline CDR1 and CDR2 sequences are SGHDN and FVKESK. The CDR3 sequence is 12 residues long. With V trimmed by 2 bases and J by 12 bases, 6 bases remained unmatched. The sample consisted of blood. This TCR came from a man between 18 and 35 years old in good health. This sequence joins TRBV14 and TRBJ1-2, with 7 bases matching TRBD1. CDR3 protein: CASSQRDSRHTF. In nucleotides, the CDR3 is TGTGCCAGCAGCCAAAGGGACAGCCGTCACACCTTC.